This TCR beta chain was found in a study of blood T cell repertoires in COVID-19. Study-level information: Specimens from acute and convalescent COVID-19 originated in the United States, Italy and Spain. T cells, B-cell-depleted T cells, or PBMCs provided the cDNA or gDNA that served as material.

This CDR3 has 14 residues. V lost 3 bases and J 7 bases, leaving 15 bases between the germline ends. Germline V CDR1 and CDR2: MRHNA, SNTAGT. Original data processing: Amplified reference gene primers provided the basis for estimating nucleated cell counts. Sequencing used immunoSEQ multiplex PCR; TCRdb keeps in-frame clones, though not all of them. For V, J and clone size, that table is used; D and trimming come from the DNA. The table lists approximately 130,000 clones, 85% to 90% of them singletons. Sequences were obtained from peripheral blood. This sequence was found in a man between 45 and 60 years old with active COVID-19. The chain links TRBV6-4 to TRBJ1-2, with D tentatively TRBD1 (6 bases). DNA of the CDR3: TGTGCCAGCAGTGAAGGTCGGGGGGCAGGTGGCTACACCTTC. This gives the protein CASSEGRGAGGYTF.